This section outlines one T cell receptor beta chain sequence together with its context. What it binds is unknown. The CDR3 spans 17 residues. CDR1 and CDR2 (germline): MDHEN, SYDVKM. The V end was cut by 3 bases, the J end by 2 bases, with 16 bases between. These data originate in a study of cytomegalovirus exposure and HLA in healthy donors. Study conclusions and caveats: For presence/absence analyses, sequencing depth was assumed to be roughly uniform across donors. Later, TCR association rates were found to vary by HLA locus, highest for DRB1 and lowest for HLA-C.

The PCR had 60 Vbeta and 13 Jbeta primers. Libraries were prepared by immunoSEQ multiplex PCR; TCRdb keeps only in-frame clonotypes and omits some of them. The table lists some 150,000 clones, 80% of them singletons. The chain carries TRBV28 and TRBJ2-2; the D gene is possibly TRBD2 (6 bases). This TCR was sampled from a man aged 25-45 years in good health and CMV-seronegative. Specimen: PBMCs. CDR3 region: CASSFPGVSGNTGELFF. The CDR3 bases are TGTGCCAGCAGTTTCCCAGGTGTTAGCGGTAACACCGGGGAGCTGTTTTTT.